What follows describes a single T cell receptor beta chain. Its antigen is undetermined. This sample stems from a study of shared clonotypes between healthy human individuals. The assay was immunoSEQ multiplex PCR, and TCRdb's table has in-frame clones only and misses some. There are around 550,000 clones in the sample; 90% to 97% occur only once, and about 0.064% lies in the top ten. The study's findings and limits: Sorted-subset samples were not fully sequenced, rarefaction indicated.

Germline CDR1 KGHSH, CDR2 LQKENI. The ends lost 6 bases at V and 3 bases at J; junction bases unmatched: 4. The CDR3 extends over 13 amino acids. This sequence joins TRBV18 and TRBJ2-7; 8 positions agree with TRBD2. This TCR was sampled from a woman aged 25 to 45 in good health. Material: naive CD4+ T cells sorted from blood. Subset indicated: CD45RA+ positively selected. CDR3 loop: CASSTAGDYEQYF. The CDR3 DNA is TGTGCCAGCTCCACAGCGGGAGACTACGAGCAGTACTTC.